This T cell receptor (beta chain) came from a study of blood T cell repertoires in COVID-19 (dated by TCRdb to 2018 to 2020). Background for the entire study: Samples from collaborators originated in the United States, Italy and Spain and spanned both the acute and convalescent phases of COVID-19. The prospective study material was composed of cDNA or gDNA derived from T cells, B-cell-depleted T cells, or PBMCs. The dataset comprised deeply sampled blood TCRbeta repertoires from subjects exposed to, actively infected with, or recovered from COVID-19. A freely available public database, intended as a resource for researchers studying the immune response to SARS-CoV-2, is where the repertoires were released. The samples were drawn from two sources: the first 160 participants of the ongoing ImmuneRACE study, and 1,200 or so subjects contributed by 6 global collaborators. A de-identified subject ID, COVID-19 status, age in years and sex were almost always included in the sample metadata. Where available, HLA class I and class II types were taken from metadata supplied by the sample provider and were not determined by assay-based typing.

What the research found in general, with its limitations: The amount of clinical and demographic metadata varied by source and participant and was provided uncurated.

Note on this clone: Its antigen has not been determined. Base qualities are missing; no much larger clone stands one base away.

The CDR3 starts with the cysteine, ends with the phenylalanine, and has 13 residues. The read is trimmed to its CDR3 DNA, 39 bases read in frame from base 1. CDR1 and CDR2 are drawn from the germline V gene (reference sequence): LNHDA, SQIVND. The V end loses 11 bases and the J end loses 6 bases, and a stretch of 14 bases separates them. TCRbeta CDR3 regions were amplified from genomic DNA using the immunoSEQ Assay, a bias-controlled multiplex PCR. As for the authors' bioinformatics: Nucleated cell counts per sample were estimated from amplification of reference gene primers within the assay. To quantify the absolute abundance of each unique TCRbeta CDR3 rearrangement, sequence reads were collapsed and filtered. For each sample, productive Simpson clonality was calculated by taking the square root of Simpson's diversity index across productive rearrangements. The table comes from immuneACCESS by way of TCRdb, which keeps in-frame sequences with V and J called. Part of the clones is missing from these tables; in studies checked, under half for an unresolved V gene and the rest for unknown reasons. V, J and clone size are those of that table, while D and trimming were read from the DNA. Present in this sample are 250,000 to 300,000 clones, 85% to 90% of which were seen just once. The ten largest clones take up about 2% of the sample.

One collaborating source in Seattle enrolled patients during active infection and followed them longitudinally through the course of disease. The collaborating institutions used their own protocols to collect whole blood in K2EDTA tubes. For TCRbeta analysis, collaborators shipped samples as frozen whole blood, isolated PBMCs, or DNA extracted from either of those sample types. What was sequenced was peripheral blood. The TCR comes from a woman in her fifties or sixties with COVID-19, enrolled during active disease. In this chain, TRBV19 is recombined with TRBJ1-6; a confident D gene designation cannot be given. The base sequence is TGTGCCTCTAGCCCGGGAGGTAATTCACCCCTCCACTTT. This translates into CASSPGGNSPLHF.